This T cell receptor beta chain was sequenced for a study of response to subunit inactivated influenza vaccine. The CDR3 contains 16 residues. From germline, CDR1 is GTSNPN and CDR2 SVGIG (reference sequence). Losses at the gene ends were 3 bases for V and 2 bases for J; bases not matched to a gene: 7. This clonotype was picked up a small number of times. The target antigen is unknown. The study, taken as a whole, reports: Every seasonal influenza vaccination brings in few new T cells, the authors suggested.

TCRdb ran MiXCR on the RT-PCR reads and lists one entry per CDR3 protein. The repertoire consists of hundreds of thousands of distinct CDR3 sequences, with approximately 20% occurring once and the leading ten covering about 9.4%. The clonotype originates from a man aged 45-69 years who received an inactivated influenza vaccine. The V call is TRBV30, the J call TRBJ2-5; 12 bases match TRBD2. Sequenced here: PBMCs from blood, sampled less than 22 months after vaccination. The CDR3 DNA follows: TGTGCCTGGAGCCTAGCGGGGGGGAGCCTACAAGAGACCCAGTACTTC. Its protein product is CAWSLAGGSLQETQYF. Using reference TRBV30 and TRBJ2-5 for the parts outside the CDR3, the full variable domain is SQTIHQWPATLVQPVGSPLSLECTVEGTSNPNLYWYRQAAGRGLQLLFYSVGIGQISSEVPQNLSASRPQDRQFILSSKKLLLSDSGFYLCAWSLAGGSLQETQYFGPGTRLLVL.